Included here is one T cell receptor (beta chain) sequence, with context. The record originates from a study of blood T cell repertoires in COVID-19. Looking at the study overall: Donors in the United States, Italy and Spain gave samples during acute or convalescent COVID-19. In each case, the material was cDNA or gDNA derived from T cells, B-cell-depleted T cells, or PBMCs.

The data were produced by immunoSEQ multiplex PCR, yet TCRdb's version contains in-frame clones alone and is incomplete. The sample yields around 230,000 clones, roughly 85% seen once. Across over 20 US areas, participants ranged in age from about 18 to 90 years. In assigning cohorts, the study relied on participant-reported clinical history. Germline V lookup: CDR1 LNHDA, CDR2 SQIVND (reference sequence). The CDR3 consists of 15 residues. V shed 5 bases and J 8 bases; nucleotides not matched to a gene: 10. The TCR comes from a woman aged 40 to 50 with acute COVID-19. This chain joins TRBV19 and TRBJ1-2, with 11 bases that match TRBD1. Source material: PBMCs or T cells enriched from blood (not recorded which). The CDR3 reads CASSPRTGGLWGYTF. The CDR3 DNA reads as TGTGCCAGTAGTCCCCGGACAGGGGGCCTGTGGGGCTACACCTTC.